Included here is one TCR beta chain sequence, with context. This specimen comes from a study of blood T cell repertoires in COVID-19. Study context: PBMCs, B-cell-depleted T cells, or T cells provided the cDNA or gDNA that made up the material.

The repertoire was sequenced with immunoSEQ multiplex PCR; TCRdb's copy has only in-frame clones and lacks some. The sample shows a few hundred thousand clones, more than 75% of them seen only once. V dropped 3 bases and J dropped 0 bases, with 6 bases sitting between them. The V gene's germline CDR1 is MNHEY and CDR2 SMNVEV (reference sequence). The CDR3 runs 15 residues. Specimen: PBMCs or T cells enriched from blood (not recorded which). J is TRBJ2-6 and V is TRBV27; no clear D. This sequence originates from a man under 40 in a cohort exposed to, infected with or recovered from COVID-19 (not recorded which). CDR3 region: CASSFLVSGANVLTF. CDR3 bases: TGTGCCAGCAGTTTTCTCGTCTCTGGGGCCAACGTCCTGACTTTC. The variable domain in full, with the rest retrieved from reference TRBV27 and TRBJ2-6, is EAQVTQNPRYLITVTGKKLTVTCSQNMNHEYMSWYRQDPGLGLRQIYYSMNVEVTDKGDVPEGYKVSRKEKRNFPLILESPSPNQTSLYFCASSFLVSGANVLTFGAGSRLTVL.